Reported below is one T cell receptor (beta chain). The data were produced by immunoSEQ multiplex PCR, yet TCRdb's version contains in-frame clones alone and is incomplete. In the table there are around 2,000,000 clones, just under 95% of which are singletons. J gave up 7 bases and V 2 bases, and 4 bases lay outside the gene matches. CDR1 and CDR2 from the germline V gene are MNHNS and SASEGT. The CDR3 runs to 14 residues. The sample originates from a study of shared clonotypes between healthy human individuals. In the naive CD8 group, cells lacked CD45RO and were positively selected for CCR7, so terminally differentiated effector memory CD45RA+ cells were left out.

The sequencing input was naive CD8+ T cells sorted from blood. The receptor was isolated from a man younger than 35 in good health. The chain is built from TRBV6-1 and TRBJ2-2; 7 nucleotides agree with TRBD2. CDR3 sequence: CASSETGRVGELFF. The CDR3 coding sequence is TGTGCCAGCAGTGAAACGGGGAGGGTCGGGGAGCTGTTTTTT.